The subject of this entry is one TCR beta chain. Its antigen is currently unknown. Germline assignment: CDR1 SGHTS and CDR2 YDEGEE. V was trimmed by 0 bases and J by 1 base, leaving 7 bases between them. The CDR3 has 14 residues. This specimen belongs to a study of PD-L1 blockade in urothelial cancer. The overall study: Atezolizumab therapy began for patients around 2014, dosed at 1,200 mg intravenously every 3 weeks. Blood gave a median 141,255 T cells. Study-level results: By 3 weeks, tumor-associated blood clones had expanded more in durable-benefit patients.

Clones were read by immunoSEQ multiplex PCR, and TCRdb kept only the in-frame ones, dropping some. Here the sample spans about 91,000 clones, approximately 91% being singletons. The source of this sequence is a man aged 60-69 years with urothelial cancer. The sequences come from PBMCs, collected around atezolizumab (anti-PD-L1) treatment. The V and J genes are TRBV5-8 and TRBJ1-1; D uncertain. DNA of the CDR3: TGTGCCAGCAGCTTGGGCACAGCGAACACTGAAGCTTTCTTT. Translation gives CASSLGTANTEAFF.